These 4 T cell receptor beta chains came from one sample sequenced in a study of tumor-infiltrating lymphocytes in primary liver carcinoma. Extraction of RNA together with DNA used 20-30 mg of unsorted bulk tissue. Starting material of about 0.45 ug total RNA yielded TCR beta cDNA via a constant-region primer. The TCR beta library was amplified through three nested multiplex PCR rounds in a modified ARM-PCR procedure. The study ran its first two PCR rounds for around 10 cycles each, using TRBV1-TRBV30 forward primers and a C-beta reverse primer. TCRdb independently ran MiXCR on the multiplex PCR reads; one entry per CDR3 protein. The top ten hold around 60% of the sample, which has 50,000 to 70,000 distinct CDR3 sequences, about two thirds seen once. The sequenced material came from liver tumor tissue from sampling region 2. Subset described: tumor region T2, inferior pole. The origin of the receptors is a man aged 35-49 years with primary liver carcinoma and hepatitis B virus infection.

This clonotype has only one observation. This rearrangement joins TRBV4-3 to TRBJ2-7, with TRBD2 matching over 7 bases. The J call may be mistaken, given a closer DNA end match to TRBJ2-1. Germline V CDR1 and CDR2: LGHNA, YSLEER. This CDR3 has 15 residues. In DNA, the CDR3 is TGCGCCAGCAGCCAAGATCGAGCTAGCGGCTACGAGCAGTTCTTC. This sequence encodes CASSQDRASGYEQFF.

Details on this clonotype: Sequence at one end of the junction differs from germline and may be a read error. The chain has TRBV11-2 and TRBJ2-7; 8 bases fit TRBD1. This CDR3 is 15 amino acids long. Germline V CDR1 and CDR2: SGHAT, FQNNGV. In nucleotides, the CDR3 is TGTGTCAGCAGCTTTGTGCCAGGGGGCCAATACGAGCAGTACTTC. It codes for CVSSFVPGGQYEQYF. Full variable domain (missing parts from reference TRBV11-2 and TRBJ2-7): EAGVAQSPRYKIIEKRQSVAFWCNPISGHATLYWYQQILGQGPKLLIQFQNNGVVDDSQLPKDRFSAERLKGVDSTLKIQPAKLEDSAVYLCVSSFVPGGQYEQYFGPGTRLTVT.

Turning to this clonotype: A single base separates this from a much larger clone, so it may be a read error. The conserved phenylalanine or tryptophan normally closing the CDR3 is absent here, so this likely arose from a read error. The chain employs TRBV28 and TRBJ2-2; 7 bases agree with TRBD1. CDR1 is MDHEN and CDR2 is SYDVKM in the germline V gene. The CDR3 contains 14 residues. The ends lost 4 bases at V and 6 bases at J; junction bases unmatched: 5. CDR3 DNA sequence: TGTGCCAGCAGTTCAGACAGGGATCCCGGGGAGCTGTTTTCT. Protein product: CASSSDRDPGELFS.

The chain carries TRBV4-1 and TRBJ2-3, with 7 bases lining up with TRBD2. Germline V CDR1 and CDR2: MGHRA, YSYEKL. The CDR3 length is 18 residues. The ends lost 9 bases at V and 8 bases at J; junction bases unmatched: 26. The CDR3 region has the DNA TGCGCCAGTAACCAGACCATTGCCCTGGCGGGAGTCACCGGTACGCAGTATTTT. Its protein product is CASNQTIALAGVTGTQYF.